This T cell receptor beta chain was sequenced in a study of blood T cell repertoires in COVID-19 (dated by TCRdb to 2018 to 2021). In the study overall: Samples from collaborators originated in the United States, Italy and Spain and spanned both the acute and convalescent phases of COVID-19. The material from the prospective study consisted of cDNA or gDNA derived from T cells, B-cell-depleted T cells, or PBMCs. HLA class I and class II types, where available, came from metadata supplied by the sample provider rather than from assay-based typing. The repertoires were released in a freely available public database intended as a resource for research on the immune response to SARS-CoV-2. Deeply sampled blood TCRbeta repertoires from subjects exposed to, actively infected with, or recovered from COVID-19 were included in the dataset. Samples were obtained from the ongoing ImmuneRACE study (first 160 participants) and from some 1,300 subjects provided by 6 global collaborators. Nearly every sample came with metadata listing a de-identified subject ID, COVID-19 status, age in years and sex.

CDR1 and CDR2 (KGHSH, LQKENI) derive from the germline V gene. From its cysteine to its phenylalanine, the CDR3 spans 17 amino acids. Only CDR3 DNA remains: 51 bases, in frame from the first base. V gives up 3 bases and J gives up 0 bases, and the segment between their germline ends measures 12 bases. Results and caveats for the whole study, not just this receptor: The quantity of clinical and demographic metadata differed by source and by participant and was supplied without curation.

The immunoSEQ Assay, a bias-controlled multiplex PCR, was used to amplify TCRbeta CDR3 regions from genomic DNA. The paper's data handling went like this. The number of nucleated cells in each sample was estimated by amplification of reference gene primers within the assay. To quantify the absolute abundance of each unique TCRbeta CDR3 rearrangement, sequence reads were collapsed and filtered. For each sample, productive Simpson clonality was calculated by taking the square root of Simpson's diversity index across productive rearrangements. What TCRdb holds here is the immuneACCESS table cut down to in-frame rearrangements. Part of the clones is not present; checked against another copy, under half of the missing clones reflect an unresolved V gene, and the others are unexplained. The V and J calls and clone size were taken over from that table, and D and trimming were inferred from the DNA. Recorded for this sample are some 82,000 clones; more than 70% of them occurred a single time. The top ten hold roughly 40% of the sample.

A remark on this clone: This clone's antigen is unknown. No much larger clone is present one base from it, and per-base qualities are unavailable.

The collaborating institutions used their own protocols to collect whole blood in K2EDTA tubes. For TCRbeta analysis, collaborators shipped samples in one of three forms: frozen whole blood, isolated PBMCs, or DNA extracted from either of those sample types. Sequencing used peripheral blood. The receptor comes from an elderly man with active or convalescent COVID-19. The receptor chain draws on TRBV18 and TRBJ1-6; the D gene is possibly TRBD1, with 6 bases matching. The nucleotides are TGTGCCAGCTCACCCCGGACGGACAGCTCCTATAATTCACCCCTCCACTTT. This translates into CASSPRTDSSYNSPLHF.